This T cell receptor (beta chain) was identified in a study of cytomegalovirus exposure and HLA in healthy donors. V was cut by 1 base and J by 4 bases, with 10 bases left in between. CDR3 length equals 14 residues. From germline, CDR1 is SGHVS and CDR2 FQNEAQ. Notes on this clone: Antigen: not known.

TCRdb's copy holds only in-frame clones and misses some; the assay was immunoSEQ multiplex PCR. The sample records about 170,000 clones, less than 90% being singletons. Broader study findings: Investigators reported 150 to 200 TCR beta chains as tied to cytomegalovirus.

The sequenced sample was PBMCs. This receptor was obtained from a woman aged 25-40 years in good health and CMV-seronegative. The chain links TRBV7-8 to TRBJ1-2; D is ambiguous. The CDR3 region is CASSLVGGPYGYTF. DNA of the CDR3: TGTGCCAGCAGCTTAGTGGGCGGCCCCTATGGCTACACCTTC.